This T cell receptor (beta chain) was documented in a study of blood T cell repertoires in COVID-19 (dated by TCRdb to the early 2020s). Study-level background: The collaborator samples originated in the United States, Italy and Spain and spanned the acute and convalescent phases of COVID-19. The prospective study material was composed of cDNA or gDNA derived from T cells, B-cell-depleted T cells, or PBMCs. Subjects who had been exposed to COVID-19, were actively infected with it, or had recovered from it provided the deeply sampled blood TCRbeta repertoires that made up the dataset. A freely available public database, intended as a resource for researchers studying the immune response to SARS-CoV-2, is where the repertoires were released. Samples were obtained from the ongoing ImmuneRACE study (first 160 participants) and from over a thousand subjects provided by 6 global collaborators. The sample metadata nearly always contained a de-identified subject ID, COVID-19 status, age in years and sex. HLA class I and class II types, where available, came from metadata supplied by the sample provider rather than from assay-based typing.

On the study overall, not on this receptor specifically: The quantity of clinical and demographic metadata differed by source and by participant and was supplied without curation.

One collaborating source in Seattle enrolled patients while the patients were actively infected and followed the patients over time throughout the course of disease. Whole blood was collected in K2EDTA tubes by collaborating institutions according to the institutions' own protocols. For TCRbeta analysis, collaborators shipped samples in one of three forms: frozen whole blood, isolated PBMCs, or DNA extracted from either of those sample types. From the cysteine through the phenylalanine, the CDR3 covers 17 amino acids. Just the 51-base CDR3 DNA is kept, in frame starting at base 1. The germline V gene (reference sequence) provides CDR1 LNHDA and CDR2 SQIVND. At the junction V is shortened by 6 bases and J by 0 bases, with 15 bases in between. This clone was counted between two and nine times. Its binding antigen is unknown. It has no much larger one-base neighbor in the sample; base qualities were not kept.

The immunoSEQ Assay, a bias-controlled multiplex PCR, was used to amplify TCRbeta CDR3 regions from genomic DNA. Turning to the authors' computational methods: Within the assay, amplification of reference gene primers was used to estimate how many nucleated cells each sample contained. To quantify the absolute abundance of each unique TCRbeta CDR3 rearrangement, sequence reads were collapsed and filtered. For each sample, productive Simpson clonality was calculated by taking the square root of Simpson's diversity index across productive rearrangements. What TCRdb holds here is the immuneACCESS table cut down to in-frame rearrangements. Part of the clones is not present; checked against another copy, under half of the missing clones reflect an unresolved V gene, and the others are unexplained. V, J and clone size reflect that table, while D and trimming were determined from the DNA. Counted in this sample were 10,000 to 15,000 clones; just over 70% of them appeared once. In total, the top ten clones hold 6% to 7.5% of the sample.

The chain is encoded by TRBV19 joined to TRBJ2-6; confidence is insufficient to name the D gene. Sequencing input: peripheral blood. This TCR was recovered from a man aged 55 to 70 with COVID-19, enrolled during active disease. The nucleotide sequence reads as follows: TGTGCCAGTAGGGGCAGCCAAACCCTCTCTGGGGCCAACGTCCTGACTTTC. Translated, this gives CASRGSQTLSGANVLTF.